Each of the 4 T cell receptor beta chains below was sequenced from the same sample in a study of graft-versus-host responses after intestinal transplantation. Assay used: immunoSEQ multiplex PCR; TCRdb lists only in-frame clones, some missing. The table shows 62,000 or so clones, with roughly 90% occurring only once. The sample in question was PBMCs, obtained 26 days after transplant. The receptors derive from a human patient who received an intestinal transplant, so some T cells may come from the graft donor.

CDR3 sequence: CASSAGTSGGALEYEQYF. CDR3 sequence (DNA): TGTGCCAGCAGCGCCGGGACTAGCGGGGGGGCCCTCGAGTACGAGCAGTACTTC. The chain links TRBV9 to TRBJ2-7, with TRBD2 matching over 16 bases. Germline V gene lookup returns CDR1 SGDLS and CDR2 YYNGEE. The V segment lost 3 bases and the J segment 4 bases; nucleotides outside the gene matches: 10. The CDR3 loop spans 18 amino acids.

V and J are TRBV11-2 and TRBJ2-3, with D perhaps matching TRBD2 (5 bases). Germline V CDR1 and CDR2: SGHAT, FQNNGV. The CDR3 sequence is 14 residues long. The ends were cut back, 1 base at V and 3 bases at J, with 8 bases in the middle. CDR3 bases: TGTGCCAGCAGCTTAGGCGGGCGAACAGATACGCAGTATTTT. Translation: CASSLGGRTDTQYF.

CDR3 in DNA: TGTGCCGCCTCTGAAGGACAGGGAAACTACGAGCAGTACGTC. Its protein product is CAASEGQGNYEQYV. V usage is TRBV10-3 and J usage is TRBJ2-7; 8 bases line up with TRBD1. The length of the CDR3 is 14 residues. V shed 11 bases, J shed 3 bases, and the junction held 12 bases outside the gene matches. The germline gives CDR1 ENHRY, CDR2 SYGVKD.

CDR3 bases: TGCAGCGTTGTCCGGAAGGGGACCGGGGAGCTGTTTTTT. Amino acids: CSVVRKGTGELFF. This chain joins TRBV29-1 and TRBJ2-2, with a weak D call TRBD1 (5 bases). This CDR3 comprises 13 residues. V lost 4 bases, J lost 5 bases, and 11 bases lay in between. The V gene's germline CDR1 is SQVTM and CDR2 ANQGSEA.